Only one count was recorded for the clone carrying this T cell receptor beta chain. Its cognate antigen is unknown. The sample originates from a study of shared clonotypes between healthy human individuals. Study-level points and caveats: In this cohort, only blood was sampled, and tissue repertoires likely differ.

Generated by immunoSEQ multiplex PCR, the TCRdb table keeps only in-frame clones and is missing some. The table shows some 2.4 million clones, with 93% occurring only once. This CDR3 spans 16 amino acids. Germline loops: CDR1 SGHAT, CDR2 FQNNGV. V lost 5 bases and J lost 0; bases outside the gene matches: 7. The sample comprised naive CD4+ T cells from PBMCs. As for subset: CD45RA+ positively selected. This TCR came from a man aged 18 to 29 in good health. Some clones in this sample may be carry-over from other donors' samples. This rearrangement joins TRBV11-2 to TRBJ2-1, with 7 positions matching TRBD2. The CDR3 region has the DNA TGTGCCAGCAGCCCACGAACGGGAGGCTCCTACAATGAGCAGTTCTTC. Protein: CASSPRTGGSYNEQFF.